These 10 T cell receptor beta chains were all obtained from the same sample, sequenced in a study of cytomegalovirus exposure and HLA in healthy donors. In the PCR, 60 Vbeta and 13 Jbeta primers were used. Using immunoSEQ multiplex PCR, the repertoire was profiled, and TCRdb retains in-frame clones only, with some absent. The table includes some 110,000 clones, 78% detected once. Sequencing was carried out using PBMCs. These receptors originate from a man aged 25 to 40 in good health and CMV-seronegative.

The rearrangement uses TRBV18 and TRBJ1-6; a possible D gene is TRBD1 (6 bases). The CDR3 sequence is 16 residues long. CDR1 is KGHSH, CDR2 LQKENI, per germline. Trimming left V 3 bases short and J 3 bases short, with 12 bases between. CDR3 in DNA: TGTGCCAGCTCACCCGACAGGAATATCTATAATTCACCCCTCCACTTT. Translating gives CASSPDRNIYNSPLHF.

V and J are TRBV19 and TRBJ2-7; tentatively, D is TRBD1 (5 bases). This CDR3 has 15 amino acids. V lost 7 bases, J lost 0 bases, and 16 bases lay in between. Germline V gene data show CDR1 as LNHDA and CDR2 as SQIVND (reference sequence). In DNA, the CDR3 is TGTGCCAGTAACCCTCGGAAGGGGCCCTCCTACGAGCAGTACTTC. Protein product: CASNPRKGPSYEQYF.

The CDR3 here is CASSQVGRANTGELFF. CDR3 in DNA: TGTGCCAGCAGCCAAGTAGGGCGGGCGAACACCGGGGAGCTGTTTTTT. The rearrangement joins TRBV11-3 to TRBJ2-2, with D perhaps TRBD2 (5 bases). Between the trimmed V and J ends, which lost 5 bases and 0 bases, there was a span of 13 bases. The germline V gene has CDR1 SGHNT and CDR2 YENEEA. The CDR3 has 16 residues. Supplemented by reference TRBV11-3 and TRBJ2-2, the full variable domain reads EAGVVQSPRYKIIEKKQPVAFWCNPISGHNTLYWYLQNLGQGPELLIRYENEEAVDDSQLPKDRFSAERLKGVDSTLKIQPAELGDSAVYLCASSQVGRANTGELFFGEGSRLTVL.

V is TRBV10-3 and J is TRBJ2-4, with a weak D call TRBD1 (5 bases). Germline V CDR1 and CDR2: ENHRY, SYGVKD. The CDR3 is 17 amino acids. V was shortened by 0 bases and J by 0 bases, with 12 bases between the two germline ends. The CDR3 sequence is CAISESRQGVAKNIQYF. The CDR3 DNA sequence: TGTGCCATCAGTGAGTCGAGGCAGGGTGTAGCCAAAAACATTCAGTACTTC.

The V and J genes are TRBV6-1 and TRBJ1-5; D perhaps matches TRBD1 (6 bases). The CDR3 is 17 residues long. Germline CDR1 and CDR2: MNHNS and SASEGT. The V and J ends lost 3 bases and 10 bases respectively, with 25 bases between them. CDR3 sequence (DNA): TGTGCCAGCAGTGATTCCCCGCGCGGGGGGCGAGACGGTCCCCAGCATTTT. Its translation: CASSDSPRGGRDGPQHF.

This clone was seen a few times. An end of the junction does not agree with germline; a read error may underlie this. This chain links TRBV12-5 with TRBJ2-5, with 16 bases lining up with TRBD2. The CDR3 runs to 14 residues. Germline-derived CDR1 and CDR2 are LGHNT and FRNRAP. Here the CDR3 reads CASGLEGLAGGVDF. The CDR3 coding sequence is TGTGCTAGTGGTTTGGAGGGACTAGCGGGAGGGGTGGACTTC.

In nucleotides, the CDR3 is TGCAGCGCCCCAACGGAGGGCAGCTCCTACAATGAGCAGTTCTTC. Residues: CSAPTEGSSYNEQFF. The rearrangement uses TRBV29-1 and TRBJ2-1; maybe TRBD2 (6 bases). Germline V gene lookup returns CDR1 SQVTM and CDR2 ANQGSEA. V lost 7 bases and J lost 0, with 16 bases in between. The CDR3 is 15 amino acids.

The chain couples TRBV28 to TRBJ2-7; maybe TRBD2 (6 bases). Germline CDR1 reads MDHEN; CDR2 reads SYDVKM. V was cut by 3 bases and J by 2 bases, with 32 bases left in between. The CDR3 runs 21 residues. The CDR3 DNA reads TGTGCCAGCAGTTTCCGGCAGAGGCGGGCCGGGGGACGGCGTATCGCCTACGAGCAGTACTTC. Translating it yields CASSFRQRRAGGRRIAYEQYF.

J is TRBJ2-7 and V is TRBV4-3, with D possibly TRBD2 on 5 matching bases. The CDR3 runs to 13 residues. V was shortened by 2 bases and J by 7 bases, with 12 bases between the two germline ends. Germline V gene lookup returns CDR1 LGHNA and CDR2 YSLEER. The CDR3 DNA reads TGCGCCAGCAGCCAAAGTTGGACGGGGGAGCAGTACTTC. Translated, it gives CASSQSWTGEQYF.

The chain's CDR3 is CASAPPDREFQPQHF. CDR3 DNA sequence: TGTGCCAGCGCACCGCCGGACAGGGAGTTTCAGCCCCAGCATTTT. V gene TRBV27 combines with J gene TRBJ1-5, with 8 bases identical to TRBD1. CDR3 length equals 15 residues. V lost 8 bases and J lost 6; bases outside the gene matches: 12. The germline gives CDR1 MNHEY, CDR2 SMNVEV (reference sequence).